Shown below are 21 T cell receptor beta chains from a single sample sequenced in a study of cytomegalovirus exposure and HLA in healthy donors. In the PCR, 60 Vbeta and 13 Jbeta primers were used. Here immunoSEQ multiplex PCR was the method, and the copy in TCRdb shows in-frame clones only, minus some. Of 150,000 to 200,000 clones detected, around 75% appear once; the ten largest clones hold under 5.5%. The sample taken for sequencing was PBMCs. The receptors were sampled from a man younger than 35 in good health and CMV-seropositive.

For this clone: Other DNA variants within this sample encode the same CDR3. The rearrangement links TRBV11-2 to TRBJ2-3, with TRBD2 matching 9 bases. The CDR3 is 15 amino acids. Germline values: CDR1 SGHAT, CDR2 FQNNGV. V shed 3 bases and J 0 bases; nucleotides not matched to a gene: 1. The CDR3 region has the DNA TGTGCCAGCAGCTTTAGCGGGAGTAGCACAGATACGCAGTATTTT. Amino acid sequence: CASSFSGSSTDTQYF.

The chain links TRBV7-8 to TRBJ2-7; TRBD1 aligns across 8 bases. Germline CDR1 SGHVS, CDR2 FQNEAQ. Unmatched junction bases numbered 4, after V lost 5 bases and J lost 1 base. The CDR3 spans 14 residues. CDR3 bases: TGTGCCAGCAGCATCGACAGGGGTTCCTACGAGCAGTACGTC. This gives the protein CASSIDRGSYEQYV.

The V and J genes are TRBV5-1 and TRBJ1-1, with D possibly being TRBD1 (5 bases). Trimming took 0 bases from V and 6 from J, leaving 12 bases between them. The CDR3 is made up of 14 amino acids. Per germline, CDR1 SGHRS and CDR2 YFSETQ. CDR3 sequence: CASSLGQGHSEAFF. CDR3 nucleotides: TGCGCCAGCAGCTTGGGGCAGGGTCATTCTGAAGCTTTCTTT.

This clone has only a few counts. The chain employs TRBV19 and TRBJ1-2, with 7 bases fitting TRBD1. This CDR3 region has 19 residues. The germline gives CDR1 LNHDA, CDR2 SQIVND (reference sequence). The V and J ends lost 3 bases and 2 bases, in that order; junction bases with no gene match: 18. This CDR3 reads CASSIFNPLGTVTNYGYTF. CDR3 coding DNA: TGTGCCAGTAGTATCTTCAACCCCCTCGGGACAGTGACGAACTATGGCTACACCTTC.

The CDR3 DNA sequence: TGCGCCAGCAGCTTGGGACAGGGAACTCAGCCCCAGCATTTT. Protein sequence: CASSLGQGTQPQHF. The chain recombines TRBV5-1 with TRBJ1-5, with 7 bases matching TRBD1. Unmatched junction bases numbered 3, after V lost 0 bases and J lost 6 bases. The germline V gene has CDR1 SGHRS and CDR2 YFSETQ. This CDR3 is built from 14 residues.

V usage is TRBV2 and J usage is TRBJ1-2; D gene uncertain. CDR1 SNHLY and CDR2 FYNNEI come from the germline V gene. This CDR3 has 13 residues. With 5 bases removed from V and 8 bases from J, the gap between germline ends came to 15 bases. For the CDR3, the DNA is TGTGCCAGCAGTATCCGCGCGGGTTACGGCTACACCTTC. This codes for CASSIRAGYGYTF.

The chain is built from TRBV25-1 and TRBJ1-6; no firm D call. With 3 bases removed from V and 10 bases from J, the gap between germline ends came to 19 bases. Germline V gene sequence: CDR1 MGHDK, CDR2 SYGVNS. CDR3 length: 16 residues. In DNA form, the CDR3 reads TGTGCCAGCAGTGACCTCCGGGAGGGCTTCGGGTCACCCCTCCACTTT. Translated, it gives CASSDLREGFGSPLHF.

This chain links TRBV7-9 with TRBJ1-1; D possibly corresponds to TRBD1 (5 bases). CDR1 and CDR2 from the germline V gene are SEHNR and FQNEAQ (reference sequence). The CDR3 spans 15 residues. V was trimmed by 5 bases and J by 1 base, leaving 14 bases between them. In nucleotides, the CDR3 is TGTGCCAGCAGCCACCTGGGGGGATCGAACACTGAAGCTTTCTTT. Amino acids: CASSHLGGSNTEAFF.

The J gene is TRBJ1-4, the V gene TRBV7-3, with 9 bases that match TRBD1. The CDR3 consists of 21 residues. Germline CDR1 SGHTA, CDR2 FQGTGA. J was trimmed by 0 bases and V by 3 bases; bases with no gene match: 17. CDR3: CASSFPWGTGFFTSTNEKLFF. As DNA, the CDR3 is TGTGCCAGCAGCTTCCCTTGGGGGACAGGGTTCTTCACCTCAACTAATGAAAAACTGTTTTTT.

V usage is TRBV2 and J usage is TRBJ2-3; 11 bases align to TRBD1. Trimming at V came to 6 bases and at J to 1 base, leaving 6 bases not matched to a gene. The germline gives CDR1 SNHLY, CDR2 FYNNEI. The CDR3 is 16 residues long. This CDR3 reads CASRPGQGVGTDTQYF. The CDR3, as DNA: TGTGCCAGCAGGCCGGGACAGGGGGTCGGCACAGATACGCAGTATTTT.

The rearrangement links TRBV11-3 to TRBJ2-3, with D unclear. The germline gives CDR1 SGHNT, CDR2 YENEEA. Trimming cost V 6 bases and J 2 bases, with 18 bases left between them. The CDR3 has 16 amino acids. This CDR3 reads CASSFSVGATTDTQYF. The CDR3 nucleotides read TGTGCCAGCAGTTTTTCCGTAGGAGCGACCACAGATACGCAGTATTTT.

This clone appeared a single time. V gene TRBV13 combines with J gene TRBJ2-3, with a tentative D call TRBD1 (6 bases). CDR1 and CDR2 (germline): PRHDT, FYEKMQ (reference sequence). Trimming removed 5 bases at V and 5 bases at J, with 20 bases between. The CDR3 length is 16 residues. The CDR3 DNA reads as TGTGCCAGCAGCCCAAGTGGATCGGACAGCCTAGATACGCAGTATTTT. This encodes CASSPSGSDSLDTQYF.

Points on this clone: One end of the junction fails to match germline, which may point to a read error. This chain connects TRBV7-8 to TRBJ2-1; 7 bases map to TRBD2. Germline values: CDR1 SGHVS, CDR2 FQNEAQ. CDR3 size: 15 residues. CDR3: CASRRAGTSSNEQFF. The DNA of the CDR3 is TGTGCCAGCAGACGAGCGGGAACCTCCTCCAATGAGCAGTTCTTC.

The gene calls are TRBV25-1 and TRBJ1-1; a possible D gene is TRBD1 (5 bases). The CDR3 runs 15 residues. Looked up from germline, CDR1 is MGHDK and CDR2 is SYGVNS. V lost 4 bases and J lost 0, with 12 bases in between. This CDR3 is CASSARAMMNTEAFF. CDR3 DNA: TGTGCCAGCAGTGCCAGGGCGATGATGAACACTGAAGCTTTCTTT.

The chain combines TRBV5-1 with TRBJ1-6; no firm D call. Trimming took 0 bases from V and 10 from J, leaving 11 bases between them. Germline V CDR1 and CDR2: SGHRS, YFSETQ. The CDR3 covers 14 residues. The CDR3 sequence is CASSLEGAASPLHF. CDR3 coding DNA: TGCGCCAGCAGCTTGGAGGGAGCGGCCTCACCCCTCCACTTT.

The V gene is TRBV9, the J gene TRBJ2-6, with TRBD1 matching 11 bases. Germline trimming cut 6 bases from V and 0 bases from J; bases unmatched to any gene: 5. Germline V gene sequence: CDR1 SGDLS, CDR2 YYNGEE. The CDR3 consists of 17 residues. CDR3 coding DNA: TGTGCCAGCACTCGGACAGGGGGCTTCTCTGGGGCCAACGTCCTGACTTTC. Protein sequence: CASTRTGGFSGANVLTF.

The CDR3 bases are TGTGCCTGGAGTCGCAGGGAGGAATCACCCCTCCACTTT. As protein: CAWSRREESPLHF. The rearrangement links TRBV30 to TRBJ1-6, with D perhaps matching TRBD1 (5 bases). Trimming took off 2 bases at V and 10 bases at J, with 12 bases between the two ends. Germline assignment: CDR1 GTSNPN and CDR2 SVGIG (reference sequence). The CDR3 is made up of 13 amino acids.

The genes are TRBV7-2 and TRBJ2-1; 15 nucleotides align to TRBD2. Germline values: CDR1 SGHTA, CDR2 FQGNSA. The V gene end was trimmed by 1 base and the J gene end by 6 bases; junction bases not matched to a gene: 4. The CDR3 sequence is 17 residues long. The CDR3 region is CASSLEGTSGRSNEQFF. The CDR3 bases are TGTGCCAGCAGCTTAGAGGGGACTAGCGGGAGGTCCAATGAGCAGTTCTTC.

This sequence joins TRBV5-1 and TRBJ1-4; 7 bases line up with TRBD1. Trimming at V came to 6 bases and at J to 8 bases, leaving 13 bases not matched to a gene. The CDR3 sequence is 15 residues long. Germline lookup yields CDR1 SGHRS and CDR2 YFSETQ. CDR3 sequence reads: CASTETGEVSEKLFF. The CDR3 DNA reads TGCGCCAGCACCGAAACAGGGGAAGTGAGCGAAAAACTGTTTTTT.

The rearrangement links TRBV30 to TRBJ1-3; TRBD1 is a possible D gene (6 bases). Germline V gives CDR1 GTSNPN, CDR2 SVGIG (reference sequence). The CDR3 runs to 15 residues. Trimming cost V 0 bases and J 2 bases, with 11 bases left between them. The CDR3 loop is CAWSVLRTAGNTIYF. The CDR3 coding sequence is TGTGCCTGGAGTGTACTTCGGACAGCTGGAAACACCATATATTTT.

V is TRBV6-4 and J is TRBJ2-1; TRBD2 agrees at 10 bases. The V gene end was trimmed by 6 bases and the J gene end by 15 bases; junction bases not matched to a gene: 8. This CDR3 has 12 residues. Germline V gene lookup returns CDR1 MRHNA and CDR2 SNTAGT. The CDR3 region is CASRELAGLWFF. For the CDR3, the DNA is TGTGCCAGCAGAGAACTAGCGGGGCTATGGTTCTTC.